The 30 T cell receptor beta chains reported below all come from one sample, sequenced in a study of graft-versus-host responses after intestinal transplantation. TCRdb's copy holds only in-frame clones and misses some; the assay was immunoSEQ multiplex PCR. Here the sample spans about 38,000 clones, over 80% being singletons. Material: PBMCs, obtained 1070 days after transplant. The receptors here all came from a human patient who received an intestinal transplant, so some T cells may come from the graft donor.

The CDR3 DNA reads TGTGCCAGCAGCAAACAGGGCACAGATACGCAGTATTTT. This codes for CASSKQGTDTQYF. This chain links TRBV7-9 with TRBJ2-3; a possible D gene is TRBD1 (5 bases). Germline assignment: CDR1 SEHNR and CDR2 FQNEAQ (reference sequence). The CDR3 is made up of 13 amino acids. V shed 5 bases and J shed 1 base, with 7 bases lying between them.

The chain is built from TRBV7-9 and TRBJ2-7, with D unclear. Germline V gene data show CDR1 as SEHNR and CDR2 as FQNEAQ (reference sequence). Trimming left V 5 bases short and J 1 base short, with 9 bases between. This CDR3 is built from 13 residues. The CDR3 nucleotides are TGTGCCAGCAGCCGCTCCGGGTCCTACGAGCAGTACTTC. This codes for CASSRSGSYEQYF.

The V gene is TRBV18, the J gene TRBJ2-1, with 9 bases aligning to TRBD1. This CDR3 comprises 16 residues. The V and J ends lost 4 bases and 5 bases, in that order; junction bases with no gene match: 9. Germline V gives CDR1 KGHSH, CDR2 LQKENI. CDR3 nucleotide sequence: TGTGCCAGCTCACGGACCGGGACAGGGCTCCACAATGAGCAGTTCTTC. Its translation: CASSRTGTGLHNEQFF.

The rearrangement joins TRBV10-3 to TRBJ2-7; D unresolved. The CDR3 spans 13 residues. Germline V gives CDR1 ENHRY, CDR2 SYGVKD. V gave up 2 bases and J gave up 4 bases, with 9 bases separating them. The CDR3 nucleotides are TGTGCCATCAGTGAGCAACCGAAGTACGAGCAGTACTTC. Translated: CAISEQPKYEQYF.

This chain joins TRBV23-1 and TRBJ1-2; possibly TRBD1 for D (6 bases). TRBV23-1 is identified as an open reading frame with a role that is uncertain. The V and J ends lost 4 bases and 3 bases respectively, with 12 bases between them. The CDR3 spans 14 residues. This CDR3 is CASSLNRDDYGYTF. The CDR3 DNA reads TGCGCCAGCAGTCTCAACAGGGATGACTATGGCTACACCTTC.

The chain links TRBV7-9 to TRBJ2-7; no definite D call. Germline V CDR1 and CDR2: SEHNR, FQNEAQ (reference sequence). This CDR3 comprises 11 residues. V lost 8 bases and J lost 3, with 8 bases in between. CDR3 loop: CASPISYEQYF. CDR3 DNA sequence: TGTGCCAGCCCTATCAGCTACGAGCAGTACTTC.

The rearrangement joins TRBV6-4 to TRBJ2-3, with TRBD2 matching 9 bases. The CDR3 length is 16 residues. CDR1 is MRHNA and CDR2 is SNTAGT in the germline V gene. V shed 4 bases, J shed 1 base, and the junction held 6 bases outside the gene matches. The CDR3 loop reads CASSAGPSGGTDTQYF. The DNA of the CDR3 is TGTGCCAGCAGTGCAGGCCCTAGCGGGGGCACAGATACGCAGTATTTT.

The V and J genes are TRBV19 and TRBJ1-2, with 8 bases identical to TRBD1. Germline V gene sequence: CDR1 LNHDA, CDR2 SQIVND (reference sequence). The CDR3 is made up of 14 amino acids. V lost 7 bases and J lost 4; bases outside the gene matches: 8. DNA of the CDR3: TGTGCCAGTACCCCGGACAGGGCGAGCTATGGCTACACCTTC. It codes for CASTPDRASYGYTF.

This chain joins TRBV6-5 and TRBJ2-7; TRBD1 agrees at 7 bases. The trim removed 7 bases at V and 2 bases at J, leaving 11 bases unmatched. Germline loops: CDR1 MNHEY, CDR2 SVGAGI. The length of the CDR3 is 15 residues. The CDR3 DNA sequence: TGTGCCAGCACTAAGGGGCAGGGGGTAGCCTACGAGCAGTACTTC. Translated, it gives CASTKGQGVAYEQYF.

Notes on this clone: Different DNA sequences within this sample yield the same CDR3. The chain has TRBV6-6 and TRBJ1-1; no definite D call. V lost 0 bases to trimming and J lost 1 base, with 6 bases between them. The germline V gene has CDR1 MNHNY and CDR2 SVGAGI (reference sequence). This CDR3 is 14 amino acids long. CDR3 DNA sequence: TGTGCCAGCAGTTACTCGCCAGGGAACACTGAAGCTTTCTTT. Its translation: CASSYSPGNTEAFF.

Concerning this clone itself: One end of the junction varies from germline; a read error may be responsible. CDR3 sequence: CASRLGYLHVF. The CDR3 coding sequence is TGTGCCAGCAGGCTGGGCTATTTACACGTCTTT. The J gene is TRBJ1-1, the V gene TRBV6-5, with D uncertain. This CDR3 spans 11 amino acids. Germline CDR1 MNHEY, CDR2 SVGAGI.

CDR3 nucleotides: TGTGCCAGCAGTGCCCTTGGGATCTACAGGGGGAAGCTCCTGACTTTC. This encodes CASSALGIYRGKLLTF. J is TRBJ2-6 and V is TRBV6-1; 8 bases are a match to TRBD1. J lost 14 bases, V lost 4 bases, and 16 bases had no gene match. CDR1 and CDR2 from the germline V gene are MNHNS and SASEGT. The CDR3 consists of 16 residues.

This chain links TRBV12-5 with TRBJ1-2; 10 bases agree with TRBD1. The CDR3 has 18 residues. Unmatched junction bases numbered 12, after V lost 2 bases and J lost 3 bases. Germline lookup yields CDR1 LGHNT and CDR2 FRNRAP. CDR3 region: CASGLFLGQGSYDYGYTF. The DNA of the CDR3 is TGTGCTAGTGGTTTGTTTCTGGGACAGGGGAGTTACGACTATGGCTACACCTTC. Full variable domain (remainder filled in from reference TRBV12-5 and TRBJ1-2): DARVTQTPRHKVTEMGQEVTMRCQPILGHNTVFWYRQTMMQGLELLAYFRNRAPLDDSGMPKDRFSAEMPDATLATLKIQPSEPRDSAVYFCASGLFLGQGSYDYGYTFGSGTRLTVV.

This clone occurred once. The genes are TRBV7-3 and TRBJ2-5; D is unclear. This CDR3 region has 13 residues. The germline V gene has CDR1 SGHTA and CDR2 FQGTGA. Between the trimmed V and J ends, which lost 2 bases and 4 bases, there was a span of 8 bases. CDR3 in amino acids: CASSLGLLETQYF. CDR3 in DNA: TGTGCCAGCAGCTTAGGTCTCCTAGAGACCCAGTACTTC.

This chain connects TRBV7-9 to TRBJ2-7; D is possibly TRBD2 (6 bases). This CDR3 spans 16 amino acids. Germline V gene lookup returns CDR1 SEHNR and CDR2 FQNEAQ (reference sequence). V dropped 5 bases and J dropped 5 bases, with 22 bases sitting between them. CDR3 region: CASSPISGRRIHEQYF. CDR3 DNA sequence: TGTGCCAGCAGCCCCATAAGCGGGCGGAGGATCCACGAGCAGTACTTC. The variable domain in full, completed from reference TRBV7-9 and TRBJ2-7, reads DTGVSQNPRHKITKRGQNVTFRCDPISEHNRLYWYRQTLGQGPEFLTYFQNEAQLEKSRLLSDRFSAERPKGSFSTLEIQRTEQGDSAMYLCASSPISGRRIHEQYFGPGTRLTVT.

The chain links TRBV7-9 to TRBJ2-2, with TRBD2 matching 8 bases. Trimming removed 3 bases from V and 1 base from J; junction bases left unmatched: 4. The CDR3 sequence is 16 residues long. Germline V lookup: CDR1 SEHNR, CDR2 FQNEAQ (reference sequence). The CDR3 DNA sequence: TGTGCCAGCAGCTTGACCCTAGCGGGGAACACCGGGGAGCTGTTTTTT. It encodes CASSLTLAGNTGELFF. Filled out from reference TRBV7-9 and TRBJ2-2, the complete variable domain reads DTGVSQNPRHKITKRGQNVTFRCDPISEHNRLYWYRQTLGQGPEFLTYFQNEAQLEKSRLLSDRFSAERPKGSFSTLEIQRTEQGDSAMYLCASSLTLAGNTGELFFGEGSRLTVL.

The gene calls are TRBV28 and TRBJ1-2; weak D call: TRBD1 (6 bases). The germline gives CDR1 MDHEN, CDR2 SYDVKM. V was clipped by 7 bases and J by 10 bases, with 19 bases between them. This CDR3 region has 13 residues. CDR3 coding DNA: TGTGCCAGCACGCCCCGGCGGGGGCTACCCTACACCTTC. It is translated as CASTPRRGLPYTF.

V is TRBV7-8 and J is TRBJ1-4; 8 bases fit TRBD1. The CDR3 has 15 amino acids. Germline V gene sequence: CDR1 SGHVS, CDR2 FQNEAQ. The V segment lost 1 base and the J segment 12 bases; nucleotides outside the gene matches: 10. The CDR3 DNA reads TGTGCCAGCAGCTTAGGCGGGACAGGACTCTGGCAACTGTTTTTT. It codes for CASSLGGTGLWQLFF.

The gene calls are TRBV7-2 and TRBJ2-5, with TRBD2 identical over 11 bases. CDR3 size: 15 residues. Per germline, CDR1 SGHTA and CDR2 FQGNSA. Trimming removed 4 bases from V and 7 bases from J; junction bases left unmatched: 8. The CDR3 is CASSSTSGGSGTQYF. The CDR3 region has the DNA TGTGCCAGCAGCTCCACTAGCGGGGGATCCGGGACCCAGTACTTC.

This rearrangement joins TRBV19 to TRBJ1-2, with 7 nucleotides matching TRBD1. The CDR3 totals 14 residues. Per germline, CDR1 LNHDA and CDR2 SQIVND (reference sequence). The junction had 13 bases not matched to a gene; V was cut back by 7 bases and J by 8 bases. The CDR3 is CASTFRRTGSGYTF. In DNA, the CDR3 is TGTGCCAGTACCTTCCGACGGACAGGCAGCGGCTACACCTTC.

The V gene is TRBV27, the J gene TRBJ1-1, with TRBD1 identical over 11 bases. CDR1 and CDR2 (germline): MNHEY, SMNVEV (reference sequence). The CDR3 is 13 amino acids. V dropped 5 bases and J dropped 12; count of bases not matched to a gene: 8. CDR3 sequence (DNA): TGTGCCAGCAGTCCCGGGACAGGGGGGGTAACTTTCTTT. The encoded protein is CASSPGTGGVTFF.

The rearrangement links TRBV5-4 to TRBJ2-5; 8 bases line up with TRBD2. The CDR3 runs 14 residues. V was pared by 4 bases and J by 5 bases, with 7 bases of the junction left unmatched. Germline CDR1 reads SGHNT; CDR2 reads YYREEE (reference sequence). In nucleotides, the CDR3 is TGTGCCAGCAGCGGAGCGGGGGAGTGGGAGACCCAGTACTTC. Its translation is CASSGAGEWETQYF.

Only one count was recorded for this clone. This chain uses TRBV6-6 with TRBJ2-1, with D possibly being TRBD1 (6 bases). The CDR3 sequence is 11 residues long. The V end lost 5 bases, the J end lost 7 bases, and 6 bases lay between the germline ends. The germline V gene encodes CDR1 MNHNY and CDR2 SVGAGI (reference sequence). The CDR3 region has the DNA TGTGCCAGCAGTAGGGGGAATGAGCAGTTCTTC. This translates into CASSRGNEQFF.

V is TRBV25-1 and J is TRBJ1-3; perhaps TRBD1 as D (6 bases). The CDR3 totals 12 residues. Trimming stripped 7 bases from V and 8 bases from J, with 12 bases between. Germline values: CDR1 MGHDK, CDR2 SYGVNS. For the CDR3, the DNA is TGTGCCAGCAAGGGGGGTGTAGACACCATATATTTT. Encoded protein: CASKGGVDTIYF.

The chain has TRBV28 and TRBJ2-3; D remains unclear. This CDR3 has 12 residues. V was clipped by 2 bases and J by 4 bases, with 4 bases between them. Germline CDR1 and CDR2: MDHEN and SYDVKM. The CDR3 DNA sequence: TGTGCCAGCAGTTTACTCGCAGATACGCAGTATTTT. As protein: CASSLLADTQYF.

This clone has just a few counts. This chain uses TRBV30 with TRBJ2-5, with 8 bases lining up with TRBD2. The germline gives CDR1 GTSNPN, CDR2 SVGIG (reference sequence). Losses at the gene ends were 2 bases for V and 2 bases for J; bases not matched to a gene: 7. The CDR3 spans 15 residues. The CDR3 sequence is CAWSPLAGSQETQYF. The CDR3 nucleotides are TGTGCCTGGAGTCCGTTAGCGGGGTCACAAGAGACCCAGTACTTC.

This sequence joins TRBV18 and TRBJ2-2; no clear D. V was trimmed by 3 bases and J by 3 bases, leaving 11 bases between them. The CDR3 totals 15 residues. Germline lookup yields CDR1 KGHSH and CDR2 LQKENI. This CDR3 reads CASSPQTWDTGELFF. In DNA, the CDR3 is TGTGCCAGCTCACCCCAGACGTGGGACACCGGGGAGCTGTTTTTT.

This clone turned up a few times. V usage is TRBV27 and J usage is TRBJ1-5; TRBD1 agrees at 8 bases. V shed 6 bases, J shed 7 bases, and the junction held 11 bases outside the gene matches. The CDR3 extends over 15 amino acids. Germline V gives CDR1 MNHEY, CDR2 SMNVEV (reference sequence). In DNA, the CDR3 is TGTGCCAGCAGGCCCCTGATCAGGGGGCTCCAGCCCCAGCATTTT. Translation: CASRPLIRGLQPQHF.

The chain uses TRBV2 and TRBJ2-7; 7 nucleotides line up with TRBD1. This CDR3 contains 15 residues. Germline V gene sequence: CDR1 SNHLY, CDR2 FYNNEI. V lost 2 bases and J lost 0; bases outside the gene matches: 4. The CDR3 nucleotides read TGTGCCAGCAGTGAAACAGGGGTGAGCTCCTACGAGCAGTACTTC. This gives the protein CASSETGVSSYEQYF.

The sample holds a few counts of this clone. V is TRBV6-1 and J is TRBJ2-7; 9 bases match TRBD1. Germline assignment: CDR1 MNHNS and CDR2 SASEGT. Losses at the gene ends were 5 bases for V and 3 bases for J; bases not matched to a gene: 2. CDR3 length: 13 residues. CDR3: CASSSGQGYEQYF. CDR3 coding DNA: TGTGCCAGCAGTTCGGGACAGGGCTACGAGCAGTACTTC.